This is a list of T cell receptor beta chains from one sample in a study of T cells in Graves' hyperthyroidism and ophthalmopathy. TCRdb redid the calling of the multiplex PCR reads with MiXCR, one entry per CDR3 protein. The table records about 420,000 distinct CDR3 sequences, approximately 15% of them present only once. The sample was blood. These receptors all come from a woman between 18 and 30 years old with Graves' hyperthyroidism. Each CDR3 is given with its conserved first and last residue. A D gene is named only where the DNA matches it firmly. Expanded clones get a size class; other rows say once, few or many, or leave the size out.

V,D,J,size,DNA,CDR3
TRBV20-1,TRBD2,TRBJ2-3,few,TGCAGTGCTAGAGTTGATAGCGGGTCTGCAGATACGCAGTATTTT,CSARVDSGSADTQYF
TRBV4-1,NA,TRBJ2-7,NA,TGCGCCAGCAGCCAAGACGCAACCGTGCTGCAGTACTTC,CASSQDATVLQYF
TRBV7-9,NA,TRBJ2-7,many,TGTGCCAGCAGCGGGGGGACAACCTACGAGCAGTACTTC,CASSGGTTYEQYF
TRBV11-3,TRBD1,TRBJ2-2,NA,TGTGCCAGCAGCACAGGGGGGACCGGGGAGCTGTTTTTT,CASSTGGTGELFF
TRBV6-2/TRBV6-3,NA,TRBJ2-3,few,TGTGCCAGCAGTTACTCGAGAAGGGGCCCAGATACGCAGTATTTT,CASSYSRRGPDTQYF
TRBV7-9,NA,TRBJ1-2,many,TGTGCCAGCAGCTTAGGGTTCTCTGAGGATCGCTATGGCTACACCTTC,CASSLGFSEDRYGYTF
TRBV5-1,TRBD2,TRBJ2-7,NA,TGCGCCAGCAGCTTGGTTGGGCTAGCGGGTGGGGGAACCTACGAGCAGTACTTC,CASSLVGLAGGGTYEQYF
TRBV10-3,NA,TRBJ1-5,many,TGTGCCATCAGTGAGTCGGGACGGAGTAATCAGCCCCAGCATTTT,CAISESGRSNQPQHF
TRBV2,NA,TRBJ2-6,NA,TGTGCCAGCAGTGAGGCAAGGGTAACTGGGGCCAACGTCCTGACTTTC,CASSEARVTGANVLTF
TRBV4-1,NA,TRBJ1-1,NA,TGCGCCAGCAGCCAAGACGGCAGGACCCTGGCCACTGAAGCTTTCTTT,CASSQDGRTLATEAFF
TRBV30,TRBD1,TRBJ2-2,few,TGTGCCTGGAGTGTACTTAAGACAGGGTCCCTGAACACCGGGGAGCTGTTTTTT,CAWSVLKTGSLNTGELFF
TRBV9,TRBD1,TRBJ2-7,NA,TGTGCCAGCAGCGTGGGACAGGGGATGACCTACGAGCAGTACTTC,CASSVGQGMTYEQYF
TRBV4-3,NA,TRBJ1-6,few,TGCGCCAGCAGCCAAGATCTAGATAATTCACCCCTCCACTTT,CASSQDLDNSPLHF
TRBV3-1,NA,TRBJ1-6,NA,TGTGCCAGCAGCCAAGGCGGGGTAGATAATTCACCCCTCCACTTT,CASSQGGVDNSPLHF
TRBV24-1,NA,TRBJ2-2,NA,TGTGCCACCAGTGATTTGGGAAAAGCCGCCGGCGGGGAGCTGTTTTTT,CATSDLGKAAGGELFF
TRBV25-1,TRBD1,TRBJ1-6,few,TGTGCCAGCACCTCCGGGACAGGGGTTTCACCCCTCCACTTT,CASTSGTGVSPLHF
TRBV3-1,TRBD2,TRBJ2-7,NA,TGTGCCAGCAGCCAAGCGGGAGGATATCCTCAAGAGCAGTACTTC,CASSQAGGYPQEQYF
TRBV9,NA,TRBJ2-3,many,TGTGCCAGCAGCGTAGCTTCTCGCTCAGATACGCAGTATTTT,CASSVASRSDTQYF
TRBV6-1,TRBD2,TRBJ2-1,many,TGTGCCAGCAGGGGACTAGCGGGAGGCTCCTACAATGAGCAGTTCTTC,CASRGLAGGSYNEQFF
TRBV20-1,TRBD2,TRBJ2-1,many,TGCAGTGCTAGACTAGCGGGAGGGCCGGGTGAGCAGTTCTTC,CSARLAGGPGEQFF
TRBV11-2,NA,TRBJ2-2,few,TGTGCCACCCCTGGGGTTTTCACCGGGGAGCTGTTTTTT,CATPGVFTGELFF
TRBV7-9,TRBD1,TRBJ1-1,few,TGTGCCAGCAGCCCCCCAACAGGGGAGGCTTTCTTT,CASSPPTGEAFF
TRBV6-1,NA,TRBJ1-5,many,TGTGCCAGCGGTACAAGACGGGTACTACAGCCCCAGCATTTT,CASGTRRVLQPQHF
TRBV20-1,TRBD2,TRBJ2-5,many,TGCAGTGCTCGCACGATAGCGGGAGGGCGGGTAAAAGAGACCCAGTACTTC,CSARTIAGGRVKETQYF
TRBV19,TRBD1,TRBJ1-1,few,TGTGCCAGTGGCGGACAGGCGAACACTGAAGCTTTCTTT,CASGGQANTEAFF
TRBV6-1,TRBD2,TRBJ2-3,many,TGTGCCAGCAGTAATTCCCCAGAGGGAGGGCCAACGGATACGCAGTATTTT,CASSNSPEGGPTDTQYF
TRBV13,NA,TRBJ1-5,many,TGTGCCAGCAGCTTAGGGCTGAATAGCAATCAGCCCCAGCATTTT,CASSLGLNSNQPQHF
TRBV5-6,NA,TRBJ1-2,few,TGTGTCAGCAAGTGGGTGGAGAGTAACTATGGCTACACCTTC,CVSKWVESNYGYTF
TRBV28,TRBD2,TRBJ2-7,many,TGTGCCAGCAGTTTTGGAACTAGCGGGAGCTACGAGCAGTACTTC,CASSFGTSGSYEQYF
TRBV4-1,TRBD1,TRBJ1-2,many,TGCGCCAGCAGCCCTCCGGGACAGGGGAACTATGGCTACACCTTC,CASSPPGQGNYGYTF
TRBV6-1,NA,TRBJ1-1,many,TGTGCCAGCTTCCCCGGACTTCTGGGCACTGAAGCTTTCTTT,CASFPGLLGTEAFF
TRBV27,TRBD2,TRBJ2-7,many,TGTGCCAGCAGTCCACGGACTAGCGGTGACTACGAGCAGTACTTC,CASSPRTSGDYEQYF